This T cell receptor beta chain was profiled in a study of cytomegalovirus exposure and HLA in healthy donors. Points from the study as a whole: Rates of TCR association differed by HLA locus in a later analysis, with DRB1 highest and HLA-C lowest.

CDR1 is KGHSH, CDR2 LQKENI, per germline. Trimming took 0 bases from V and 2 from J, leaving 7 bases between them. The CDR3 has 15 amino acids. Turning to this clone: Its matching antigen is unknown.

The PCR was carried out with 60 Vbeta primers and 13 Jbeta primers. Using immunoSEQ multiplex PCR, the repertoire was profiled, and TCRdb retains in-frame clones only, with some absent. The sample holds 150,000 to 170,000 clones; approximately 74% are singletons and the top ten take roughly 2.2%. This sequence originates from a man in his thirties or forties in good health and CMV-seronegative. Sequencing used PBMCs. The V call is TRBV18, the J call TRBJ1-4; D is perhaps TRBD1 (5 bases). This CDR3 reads CASSPPGLTNEKLFF. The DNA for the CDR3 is TGTGCCAGCTCACCACCGGGACTGACTAATGAAAAACTGTTTTTT.